Listed here is a single T cell receptor (beta chain). CDR1 is LNHDA and CDR2 is SQIVND in the germline V gene (reference sequence). Deletions cut 3 bases from V and 1 base from J, with 15 bases between. The CDR3 totals 16 residues. The source of the sample is a study of blood T cell repertoires in COVID-19. About the research overall: The cDNA or gDNA used as material had been derived from T cells, B-cell-depleted T cells, or PBMCs.

Data came from immunoSEQ multiplex PCR; TCRdb stores just in-frame clones and leaves some out. This table holds about 54,000 clones, around nine tenths found once. This receptor was taken from a man in his fifties with active COVID-19. Sequenced input: peripheral blood. This chain joins TRBV19 and TRBJ1-1, with a tentative D call TRBD1 (6 bases). The CDR3 DNA reads TGTGCCAGTAGTATTAATTTGAGCAGGGGGAACACTGAAGCTTTCTTT. It yields the protein CASSINLSRGNTEAFF.